Reported below is one T cell receptor (beta chain). The target antigen is unknown. There are 13 residues in the CDR3. CDR1 and CDR2 from the germline V gene are MNHNS and SASEGT. J was trimmed by 8 bases and V by 6 bases; bases with no gene match: 10. It was at deep level that the assay was run. The method was immunoSEQ multiplex PCR; TCRdb's version includes in-frame clones alone and lacks a portion of them. The sample consists of 950,000 to 1,300,000 clones, around 74% of them appearing once. This entry comes from a study of shared clonotypes between healthy human individuals. Study context: Two women and a few men aged 18 to 49 served as donors.

General study points: It was the non-shared clonotypes that had lower generation probabilities than clonotypes shared by all four donors.

Researchers partitioned CD4+ cells into CD45RA+ naive and CD45RA-negative memory subsets. This sequence joins TRBV6-1 and TRBJ2-7; 7 nucleotides align to TRBD1. Sequencing was carried out using memory CD4+ T cells sorted from blood. The subset here: CD45RA-negative fraction. This TCR was recovered from a young man in good health. For the CDR3, the DNA is TGTGCCAGCAGGGCCTCGGGACAGTACCAGCAGTACTTC. It encodes CASRASGQYQQYF.